The clone carrying this T cell receptor (beta chain) turned up a few times. Its antigen is still unknown. A patient was excluded if there was uncontrolled infection, other autoimmune disease, pregnancy or lactation. Regions amplified from RNA transcripts were the TCR beta CDR3 regions. A first-round RT-PCR of the TCR CDR3 used the HTBI primer set. One entry per CDR3 protein results from TCRdb running MiXCR on the multiplex PCR reads. The table shows 550,000 to 800,000 distinct CDR3 sequences, with 15% to 20% occurring only once. Germline CDR1 reads LGHDT; CDR2 reads YNNKEL (reference sequence). Trimming removed 2 bases at V and 7 bases at J, with 9 bases between. The CDR3 has 12 residues. This sample is part of a study of T cells in Graves' hyperthyroidism and ophthalmopathy. Study outcomes and limitations: Within blood appeared most thyroid clonotypes that had expanded above 0.001. Model predictions of ophthalmopathy came a median about six months before onset.

The source is a man in his fifties or sixties with Graves' hyperthyroidism. The sequenced sample was blood. The rearrangement uses TRBV3-1 and TRBJ2-7, with D maybe TRBD2 (5 bases). CDR3 bases: TGTGCCAGCAGCCAACGCACGGGGGAGCAGTACTTC. Its translation is CASSQRTGEQYF.